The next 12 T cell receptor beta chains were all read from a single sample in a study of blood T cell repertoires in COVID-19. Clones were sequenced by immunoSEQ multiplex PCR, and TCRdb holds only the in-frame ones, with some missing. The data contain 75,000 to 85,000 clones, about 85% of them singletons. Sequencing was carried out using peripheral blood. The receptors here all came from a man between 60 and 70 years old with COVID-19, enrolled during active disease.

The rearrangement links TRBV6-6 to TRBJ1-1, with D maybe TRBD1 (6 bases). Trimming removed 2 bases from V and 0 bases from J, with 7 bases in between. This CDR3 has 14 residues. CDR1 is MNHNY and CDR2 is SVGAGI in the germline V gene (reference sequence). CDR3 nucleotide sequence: TGTGCCAGCAGTTACCAGGGGATGAACACTGAAGCTTTCTTT. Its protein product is CASSYQGMNTEAFF.

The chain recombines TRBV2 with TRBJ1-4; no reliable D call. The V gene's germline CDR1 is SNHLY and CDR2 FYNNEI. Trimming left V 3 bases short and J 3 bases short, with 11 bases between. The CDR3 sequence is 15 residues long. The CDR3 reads CASSERGTPNEKLFF. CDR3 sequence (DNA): TGTGCCAGCAGTGAGAGAGGTACCCCTAATGAAAAACTGTTTTTT.

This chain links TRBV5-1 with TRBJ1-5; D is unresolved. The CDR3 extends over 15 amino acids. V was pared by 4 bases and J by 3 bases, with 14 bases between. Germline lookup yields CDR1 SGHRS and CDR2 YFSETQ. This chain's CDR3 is CASSPGGSNNQPQHF. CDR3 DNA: TGCGCCAGCAGCCCGGGAGGCTCTAACAATCAGCCCCAGCATTTT.

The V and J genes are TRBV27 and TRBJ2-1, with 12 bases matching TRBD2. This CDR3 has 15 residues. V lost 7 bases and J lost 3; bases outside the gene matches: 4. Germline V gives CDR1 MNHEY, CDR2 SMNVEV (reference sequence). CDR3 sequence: CASTPTSGGYNEQFF. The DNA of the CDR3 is TGTGCCAGCACCCCGACTAGCGGGGGCTACAATGAGCAGTTCTTC.

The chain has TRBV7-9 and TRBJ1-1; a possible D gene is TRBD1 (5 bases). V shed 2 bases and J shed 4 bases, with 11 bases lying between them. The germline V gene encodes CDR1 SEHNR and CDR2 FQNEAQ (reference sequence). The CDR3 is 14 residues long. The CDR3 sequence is CASSLQGRATEAFF. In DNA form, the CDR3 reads TGTGCCAGCAGCTTACAGGGTCGTGCCACTGAAGCTTTCTTT.

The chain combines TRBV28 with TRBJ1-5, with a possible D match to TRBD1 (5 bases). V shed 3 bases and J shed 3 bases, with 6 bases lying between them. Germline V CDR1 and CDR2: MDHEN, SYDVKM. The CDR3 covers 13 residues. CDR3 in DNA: TGTGCCAGCAGTTTCAGGGTCAATCAGCCCCAGCATTTT. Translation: CASSFRVNQPQHF.

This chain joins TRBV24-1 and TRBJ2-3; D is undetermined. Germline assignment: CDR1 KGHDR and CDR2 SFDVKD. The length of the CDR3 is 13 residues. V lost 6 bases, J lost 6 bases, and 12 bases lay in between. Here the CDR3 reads CATSLRPFDTQYF. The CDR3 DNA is TGTGCCACCAGTCTACGTCCCTTCGATACGCAGTATTTT.

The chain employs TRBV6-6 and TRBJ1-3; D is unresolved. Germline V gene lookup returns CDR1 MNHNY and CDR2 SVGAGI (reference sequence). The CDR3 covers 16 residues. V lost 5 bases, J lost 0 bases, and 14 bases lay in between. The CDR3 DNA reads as TGTGCCAGCAGTCGATCGGGCGGGAGCTCTGGAAACACCATATATTTT. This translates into CASSRSGGSSGNTIYF.

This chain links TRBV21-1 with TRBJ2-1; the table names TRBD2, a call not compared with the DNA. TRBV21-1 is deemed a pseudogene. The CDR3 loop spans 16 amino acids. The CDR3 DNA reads TGTGCCAGCAGTAATTCGAAAGCGGGGATATACAATGAGCAGTTCTTC. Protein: CASSNSKAGIYNEQFF.

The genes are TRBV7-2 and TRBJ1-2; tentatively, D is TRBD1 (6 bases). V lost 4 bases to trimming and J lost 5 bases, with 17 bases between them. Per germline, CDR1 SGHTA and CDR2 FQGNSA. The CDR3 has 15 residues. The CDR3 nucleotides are TGTGCCAGCAGCTCCTACAGGGTTGGATCGTATGGCTACACCTTC. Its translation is CASSSYRVGSYGYTF.

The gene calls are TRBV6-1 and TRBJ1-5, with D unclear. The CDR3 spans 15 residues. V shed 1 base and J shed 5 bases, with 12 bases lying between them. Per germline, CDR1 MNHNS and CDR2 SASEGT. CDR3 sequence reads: CASSEGPLSHQPQHF. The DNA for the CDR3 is TGTGCCAGCAGTGAAGGCCCACTATCCCATCAGCCCCAGCATTTT.

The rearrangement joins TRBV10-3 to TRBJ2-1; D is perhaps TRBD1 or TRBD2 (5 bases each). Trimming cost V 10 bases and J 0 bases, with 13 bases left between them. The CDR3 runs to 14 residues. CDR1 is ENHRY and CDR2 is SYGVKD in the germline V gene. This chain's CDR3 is CASRGASSYNEQFF. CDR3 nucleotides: TGTGCCAGCAGAGGGGCAAGCTCCTACAATGAGCAGTTCTTC.